Following are 28 T cell receptor beta chains from one sample sequenced in a study of cytomegalovirus exposure and HLA in healthy donors (dated by TCRdb to 2017 to 2019). Receptor libraries were prepared by the immunoSEQ multiplex PCR assay. A mixture of 60 forward primers for TCR Vbeta segments and 13 reverse primers for TCR Jbeta segments was used in the multiplex PCR. In TCRdb, the immuneACCESS table is reduced to in-frame sequences with V and J assigned. These tables do not hold every clone; where another copy was compared, an unresolved V gene accounts for under half, and the others remain unexplained. The sample's table covers 200,000 to 250,000 clones. Over 0.75% of the sample is in the top ten clones. The sample was PBMCs. These receptors all stem from a woman in her thirties in good health and CMV-seropositive.

The chain uses TRBV7-6 and TRBJ2-2; TRBD2 matches 8 bases. The CDR3 is 16 residues long. Germline values: CDR1 SGHVS, CDR2 FNYEAQ. The V segment lost 3 bases and the J segment 4 bases; nucleotides outside the gene matches: 7. CDR3: CASSFVTGGGTGELFF. CDR3 DNA: TGTGCCAGCAGCTTCGTAACGGGAGGGGGCACCGGGGAGCTGTTTTTT.

The rearrangement joins TRBV6-5 to TRBJ2-3; TRBD1 matches at 8 bases. The CDR3 sequence is 15 residues long. Germline loops: CDR1 MNHEY, CDR2 SVGAGI. With 0 bases clipped from V and 5 bases from J, the junction kept 4 bases outside the gene matches. CDR3 in DNA: TGTGCCAGCAGTTACTCGGACAGGGCGGTAGATACGCAGTATTTT. Translation: CASSYSDRAVDTQYF.

The chain combines TRBV7-8 with TRBJ2-7; D is unclear. The CDR3 spans 15 residues. V lost 0 bases to trimming and J lost 3 bases, with 12 bases between them. The germline CDR1 and CDR2 sequences are SGHVS and FQNEAQ. Here the CDR3 DNA reads TGTGCCAGCAGCTTAGCGATTCAGGAAGACTACGAGCAGTACTTC. Protein product: CASSLAIQEDYEQYF.

The chain has TRBV20-1 and TRBJ1-2; perhaps TRBD1 as D (6 bases). Germline values: CDR1 DFQATT, CDR2 SNEGSKA (reference sequence). The CDR3 is 11 amino acids. V was pared by 7 bases and J by 6 bases, with 12 bases between. CDR3 sequence: CSGGGVDGYTF. The DNA for the CDR3 is TGCAGTGGGGGGGGCGTTGATGGCTACACCTTC.

The rearrangement joins TRBV10-3 to TRBJ2-5, with TRBD1 matching over 9 bases. The ends lost 4 bases at V and 5 bases at J; junction bases unmatched: 8. This CDR3 has 15 amino acids. Looked up from germline, CDR1 is ENHRY and CDR2 is SYGVKD. The CDR3 DNA is TGTGCCATCAGTGGGGGGGGACAGGGCCTCGAGACCCAGTACTTC. As protein: CAISGGGQGLETQYF.

The genes are TRBV15 and TRBJ2-7; 11 positions match TRBD2. The germline V gene encodes CDR1 LNHNV and CDR2 YYDKDF (reference sequence). Unmatched junction bases numbered 4, after V lost 3 bases and J lost 3 bases. The CDR3 sequence is 15 residues long. The CDR3: CATSSPGTSGYEQYF. The CDR3 DNA follows: TGTGCCACCAGCAGCCCTGGGACTAGCGGCTACGAGCAGTACTTC.

J is TRBJ2-7 and V is TRBV7-9; 7 nucleotides align to TRBD2. Losses at the gene ends were 5 bases for V and 0 bases for J; bases not matched to a gene: 7. The CDR3 contains 15 residues. In germline, CDR1 is SEHNR, CDR2 FQNEAQ (reference sequence). DNA for the CDR3: TGTGCCAGCAGCGTCGGGACTATTCCCTCCTACGAGCAGTACTTC. Its protein product is CASSVGTIPSYEQYF.

A note on this clone: This is likely a read error, given that the CDR3 carries no conserved phenylalanine or tryptophan at its end. The rearrangement uses TRBV11-2 and TRBJ1-6; the match to TRBD1 covers 9 bases. Germline CDR1 SGHAT, CDR2 FQNNGV. Trimming took 1 base from V and 9 from J; bases not matched to a gene: 4. The CDR3 is made up of 15 amino acids. Here the CDR3 DNA reads TGTGCCAGCAGCTTAGCGGGACAGGGAGGTTCACCCCTCCACCTT. It encodes CASSLAGQGGSPLHL.

The chain joins TRBV9 to TRBJ2-1; 13 bases are shared with TRBD2. From germline, CDR1 is SGDLS and CDR2 YYNGEE. CDR3 length: 16 residues. V was clipped by 3 bases and J by 9 bases; unmatched bases: 9. The CDR3 DNA sequence: TGTGCCAGCAGCGGGTCGACTAGCGGGAGGTTGGGTGAGCAGTTCTTC. Translated, it gives CASSGSTSGRLGEQFF. Full variable domain (outside the CDR3, taken from reference TRBV9 and TRBJ2-1): DSGVTQTPKHLITATGQRVTLRCSPRSGDLSVYWYQQSLDQGLQFLIQYYNGEERAKGNILERFSAQQFPDLHSELNLSSLELGDSALYFCASSGSTSGRLGEQFFGPGTRLTVL.

The V gene is TRBV6-1, the J gene TRBJ2-2, with 10 positions matching TRBD2. The CDR3 runs 15 residues. Trimming cost V 6 bases and J 0 bases; bases outside gene matches: 1. Germline V gives CDR1 MNHNS, CDR2 SASEGT. The CDR3 sequence is CASRLAGANTGELFF. The CDR3 DNA is TGTGCCAGCAGGCTAGCGGGAGCGAACACCGGGGAGCTGTTTTTT.

This chain joins TRBV27 and TRBJ1-5; TRBD1 matches 8 bases. The CDR3 runs to 15 residues. The trim removed 5 bases at V and 0 bases at J, leaving 3 bases unmatched. The germline V gene has CDR1 MNHEY and CDR2 SMNVEV (reference sequence). The CDR3 region is CASSQGAGSNQPQHF. CDR3 coding DNA: TGTGCCAGCAGTCAGGGGGCGGGTAGCAATCAGCCCCAGCATTTT.

The rearrangement uses TRBV29-1 and TRBJ2-5; 7 nucleotides match TRBD1. The tail of the sequence fits TRBJ2-7 better, so the J call may be wrong. Per the germline V gene, CDR1 is SQVTM and CDR2 is ANQGSEA. The CDR3 covers 13 residues. The CDR3 protein is CSVGQSLSYEQYF. In nucleotides, the CDR3 is TGCAGCGTGGGACAGTCCCTCTCCTACGAGCAGTACTTC.

The chain carries TRBV4-3 and TRBJ1-2; possible D gene TRBD1, 6 bases. The CDR3 extends over 16 amino acids. V was pared by 2 bases and J by 1 base, with 14 bases between. From germline, CDR1 is LGHNA and CDR2 YSLEER. DNA of the CDR3: TGCGCCAGCAGCCAAACCTCCGGACAGATTAACTATGGCTACACCTTC. Translating it yields CASSQTSGQINYGYTF.

Comment on this clone: Other nucleotide sequences in the sample specify the same CDR3. The chain couples TRBV11-2 to TRBJ1-3; tentatively, D is TRBD1 (5 bases). Between the trimmed V and J ends, which lost 1 base and 4 bases, there was a span of 8 bases. This CDR3 has 14 residues. Germline CDR1 reads SGHAT; CDR2 reads FQNNGV. The CDR3 here is CASSLGTPGNTIYF. The CDR3 coding sequence is TGTGCCAGCAGCTTAGGGACACCGGGAAACACCATATATTTT.

V is TRBV4-1 and J is TRBJ1-1; unclear D gene. The CDR3 is made up of 13 amino acids. The ends were cut back, 3 bases at V and 7 bases at J, with 12 bases in the middle. The germline V gene encodes CDR1 MGHRA and CDR2 YSYEKL. The CDR3 nucleotides read TGCGCCAGCAGCCAGCCGACACCACTTGAAGCTTTCTTT. It is translated as CASSQPTPLEAFF.

The chain couples TRBV5-1 to TRBJ2-7; TRBD2 is a possible D gene (6 bases). The V gene's germline CDR1 is SGHRS and CDR2 YFSETQ. Trimming took off 1 base at V and 3 bases at J, with 17 bases between the two ends. The CDR3 sequence is 16 residues long. The chain's CDR3 is CASSLRPGTYHYEQYF. DNA of the CDR3: TGCGCCAGCAGCTTGAGACCCGGGACTTATCACTACGAGCAGTACTTC. Full variable domain (rest looked up from reference TRBV5-1 and TRBJ2-7): KAGVTQTPRYLIKTRGQQVTLSCSPISGHRSVSWYQQTPGQGLQFLFEYFSETQRNKGNFPGRFSGRQFSNSRSEMNVSTLELGDSALYLCASSLRPGTYHYEQYFGPGTRLTVT.

The chain uses TRBV5-5 and TRBJ1-1; possibly TRBD1 for D (6 bases). The CDR3 covers 15 residues. CDR1 is SGHKS, CDR2 YYEKEE, per germline (reference sequence). V was shortened by 4 bases and J by 5 bases, with 18 bases between the two germline ends. The CDR3 nucleotides are TGTGCCAGCAGCGATAGGGGGGGCGCCCAGACTGAAGCTTTCTTT. Protein product: CASSDRGGAQTEAFF. Using reference TRBV5-5 and TRBJ1-1 for the parts outside the CDR3, the full variable domain is DAGVTQSPTHLIKTRGQQVTLRCSPISGHKSVSWYQQVLGQGPQFIFQYYEKEERGRGNFPDRFSARQFPNYSSELNVNALLLGDSALYLCASSDRGGAQTEAFFGQGTRLTVV.

The chain combines TRBV5-4 with TRBJ2-5; D perhaps matches TRBD2 (5 bases). CDR1 SGHNT and CDR2 YYREEE come from the germline V gene (reference sequence). CDR3 size: 13 residues. V was pared by 4 bases and J by 5 bases, with 12 bases between. Here the CDR3 DNA reads TGTGCCAGCAGCCCCCCGAGCGGCGAGACCCAGTACTTC. It specifies CASSPPSGETQYF.

V is TRBV7-8 and J is TRBJ1-5, with 7 bases identical to TRBD1. The junction had 10 bases not matched to a gene; V was cut back by 2 bases and J by 3 bases. The CDR3 totals 17 residues. Germline-derived CDR1 and CDR2 are SGHVS and FQNEAQ. CDR3 in DNA: TGTGCCAGCAGCTTACACGACAGGGATCGAATCAATCAGCCCCAGCATTTT. Residues: CASSLHDRDRINQPQHF.

V and J are TRBV5-8 and TRBJ2-3, with D possibly matching TRBD2 (6 bases). The CDR3 has 12 amino acids. Trimming stripped 7 bases from V and 2 bases from J, with 8 bases between. Germline values: CDR1 SGHTS, CDR2 YDEGEE. The CDR3 nucleotides read TGTGCCAGCGGCGGGGCCACAGATACGCAGTATTTT. Its translation is CASGGATDTQYF.

This clone is medium-sized (0.01 to 0.1%) by frequency. The genes are TRBV6-1 and TRBJ1-5, with 8 bases fitting TRBD1. The CDR3 is 13 residues long. The germline V gene has CDR1 MNHNS and CDR2 SASEGT. Losses at the gene ends were 4 bases for V and 5 bases for J; bases not matched to a gene: 1. CDR3 in DNA: TGTGCCAGCAGTGCAGGGGGCTATCAGCCCCAGCATTTT. It codes for CASSAGGYQPQHF.

This sequence joins TRBV6-5 and TRBJ1-5, with D tentatively TRBD1 (5 bases). The germline gives CDR1 MNHEY, CDR2 SVGAGI. Trimming cost V 7 bases and J 3 bases, with 13 bases left between them. This CDR3 is 14 amino acids long. The CDR3, as DNA: TGTGCCAGCACCCAAAGACAGATCAATCAGCCCCAGCATTTT. Translated, it gives CASTQRQINQPQHF.

The DNA of the CDR3 is TGTGCCAGCAGCGCCACGGGGAGGGAAAAACTGTTTTTT. Translating it yields CASSATGREKLFF. The rearrangement joins TRBV11-1 to TRBJ1-4; D unresolved. This CDR3 is 13 amino acids long. Trimming left V 5 bases short and J 8 bases short, with 12 bases between. The germline CDR1 and CDR2 sequences are SGHAT and FQDESV (reference sequence).

The chain links TRBV7-9 to TRBJ1-2, with TRBD1 matching over 7 bases. From germline, CDR1 is SEHNR and CDR2 FQNEAQ (reference sequence). The CDR3 totals 13 residues. Trimming took 6 bases from V and 6 from J; bases not matched to a gene: 7. CDR3 in DNA: TGTGCCAGCAGTTCTCAGACAGGGAATGGCTACACCTTC. This gives the protein CASSSQTGNGYTF. The variable domain in full, with the rest retrieved from reference TRBV7-9 and TRBJ1-2, is DTGVSQNPRHKITKRGQNVTFRCDPISEHNRLYWYRQTLGQGPEFLTYFQNEAQLEKSRLLSDRFSAERPKGSFSTLEIQRTEQGDSAMYLCASSSQTGNGYTFGSGTRLTVV.

The chain links TRBV28 to TRBJ1-1; D possibly corresponds to TRBD1 (6 bases). The CDR3 is 15 amino acids. Looked up from germline, CDR1 is MDHEN and CDR2 is SYDVKM. Between the trimmed V and J ends, which lost 1 base and 3 bases, there was a span of 12 bases. DNA for the CDR3: TGTGCCAGCAGTTTATTCGGCAGGGGTGACACTGAAGCTTTCTTT. Amino acids: CASSLFGRGDTEAFF.

The chain employs TRBV2 and TRBJ1-2; D is possibly TRBD1 (6 bases). V lost 2 bases and J 6 bases, leaving 10 bases between the germline ends. The CDR3 consists of 13 residues. CDR1 SNHLY and CDR2 FYNNEI come from the germline V gene. Here the CDR3 DNA reads TGTGCCAGCAGTGAAAGACAGGCCCATGGCTACACCTTC. Protein sequence: CASSERQAHGYTF. The full variable domain, in which reference TRBV2 and TRBJ1-2 provide the parts outside the CDR3, is EPEVTQTPSHQVTQMGQEVILRCVPISNHLYFYWYRQILGQKVEFLVSFYNNEISEKSEIFDDQFSVERPDGSNFTLKIRSTKLEDSAMYFCASSERQAHGYTFGSGTRLTVV.

V gene TRBV19 combines with J gene TRBJ1-5; D call uncertain. Trimming shortened V by 11 bases and J by 2 bases, and 10 bases separated the two germline ends. CDR3 length equals 12 residues. Germline V CDR1 and CDR2: LNHDA, SQIVND (reference sequence). The CDR3 is CALAGRNQPQHF. The CDR3 DNA follows: TGTGCCCTAGCAGGTCGCAATCAGCCCCAGCATTTT.

The V call is TRBV28, the J call TRBJ1-5; D is unresolved. CDR3 length equals 13 residues. Germline V CDR1 and CDR2: MDHEN, SYDVKM. Trimming removed 1 base from V and 6 bases from J, with 7 bases in between. The CDR3 spells CASSLLNGQPQHF. The CDR3 DNA is TGTGCCAGCAGTTTATTAAACGGTCAGCCCCAGCATTTT.